These 19 T cell receptor beta chains were all obtained from the same sample, sequenced in a study of T cells after yellow fever vaccination. TCRdb ran MiXCR on the 5' RACE reads and lists one entry per CDR3 protein. The repertoire holds 50,000 to 75,000 distinct CDR3 sequences, with approximately 6% as singletons. The sequencing used PBMCs, either bulk or a sorted T-cell subset (CD4+, CD8+, memory, or dextramer-sorted; not recorded which), collected on the day of the yellow fever booster vaccination. The receptors derive from a man aged 18 to 30 who received the YFV17D yellow fever vaccine.

Ten or more counts support this clonotype. The chain employs TRBV7-6 and TRBJ2-3, with TRBD2 matching over 8 bases. The CDR3 contains 15 residues. J lost 3 bases, V lost 2 bases, and 4 bases had no gene match. Looked up from germline, CDR1 is SGHVS and CDR2 is FNYEAQ. The CDR3 protein is CASSLTGGPTDTQYF. CDR3 in DNA: TGTGCCAGCAGCTTAACGGGGGGGCCAACAGATACGCAGTATTTT.

The chain has TRBV7-2 and TRBJ2-5, with D possibly being TRBD2 (6 bases). CDR3 length equals 17 residues. Germline V gene data show CDR1 as SGHTA and CDR2 as FQGNSA. Between the trimmed V and J ends, which lost 4 bases and 1 base, there was a span of 19 bases. In DNA, the CDR3 is TGTGCCAGCAGCTCGCGAACCCATCGGACTACCCAAGAGACCCAGTACTTC. Translation: CASSSRTHRTTQETQYF.

At least ten counts were recorded for this clonotype. The chain uses TRBV12-3 or TRBV12-4 and TRBJ2-5; TRBD2 agrees at 13 bases. V gave up 6 bases and J gave up 5 bases; unmatched junction bases: 6. CDR3 size: 15 residues. CDR3 in DNA: TGTGCCAGCAGCAAGGGACTAGCGGGGTTGGAGACCCAGTACTTC. Translation gives CASSKGLAGLETQYF.

A few counts support this clonotype. The chain couples TRBV4-2 to TRBJ2-1; TRBD2 matches at 8 bases. Germline V gene lookup returns CDR1 LGHNA and CDR2 YNFKEQ. The CDR3 consists of 13 residues. With 0 bases clipped from V and 12 bases from J, the junction kept 4 bases outside the gene matches. CDR3 loop: CASSQDLLAGQFF. CDR3 in DNA: TGTGCCAGCAGCCAAGATCTTCTAGCGGGGCAGTTCTTC.

This clonotype was seen a few times. The chain carries TRBV6-2 or TRBV6-3 and TRBJ2-5; D remains ambiguous. From germline, CDR1 is MNHEY and CDR2 SVGEGT. There are 11 residues in the CDR3. The V end lost 7 bases, the J end lost 4 bases, and 7 bases lay between the germline ends. The CDR3 is CASTDGETQYF. CDR3 nucleotide sequence: TGTGCCAGCACGGACGGAGAGACCCAGTACTTC.

This clonotype appeared many times. The rearrangement joins TRBV15 to TRBJ2-7; the D gene is possibly TRBD2 (5 bases). The CDR3 consists of 14 residues. Germline V CDR1 and CDR2: LNHNV, YYDKDF (reference sequence). V was trimmed by 1 base and J by 1 base, leaving 8 bases between them. Here the CDR3 reads CATSRVARSYEQYF. The DNA of the CDR3 is TGTGCCACCAGCAGAGTAGCGCGGTCCTACGAGCAGTACTTC.

This clonotype was counted a few times. The genes are TRBV28 and TRBJ2-1; D not resolved. Germline CDR1 reads MDHEN; CDR2 reads SYDVKM. This CDR3 contains 11 residues. V lost 3 bases and J 12 bases, leaving 9 bases between the germline ends. CDR3 sequence: CASSFSGGQFF. In DNA form, the CDR3 reads TGTGCCAGCAGTTTCTCGGGTGGGCAGTTCTTC.

This clonotype came up a few times. V gene TRBV19 combines with J gene TRBJ1-1; TRBD1 aligns across 8 bases. V trimming: 6 bases; J trimming: 5 bases; junction bases outside the gene matches: 5. Germline V gene sequence: CDR1 LNHDA, CDR2 SQIVND (reference sequence). The CDR3 runs to 13 residues. CDR3 nucleotide sequence: TGTGCCAGTAGGACAGGGGTGGGAACTGAAGCTTTCTTT. Translation gives CASRTGVGTEAFF.

This clonotype was seen repeatedly, ten times or more. The chain links TRBV9 to TRBJ2-3, with 11 bases lining up with TRBD2. Germline trimming cut 4 bases from V and 2 bases from J; bases unmatched to any gene: 9. Germline assignment: CDR1 SGDLS and CDR2 YYNGEE. The CDR3 sequence is 17 residues long. The CDR3: CASSPILAGANTDTQYF. As DNA, the CDR3 is TGTGCCAGCAGCCCAATACTAGCGGGGGCTAACACAGATACGCAGTATTTT.

Many counts were recorded for this clonotype. The chain combines TRBV20-1 with TRBJ2-7; 9 nucleotides line up with TRBD2. Trimming at V came to 1 base and at J to 7 bases, leaving 8 bases not matched to a gene. CDR1 and CDR2 from the germline V gene are DFQATT and SNEGSKA (reference sequence). The CDR3 covers 14 residues. The DNA for the CDR3 is TGCAGTGCTAGAGTAGCGGGGGCGCCTAGAGAGCAGTACTTC. Amino acids: CSARVAGAPREQYF.

This clonotype was counted ten times or more. The rearrangement uses TRBV29-1 and TRBJ2-7; D could derive from TRBD1 or TRBD2 (6 bases each). CDR3 length: 14 amino acids. Germline CDR1 and CDR2: SQVTM and ANQGSEA. Trimming cost V 3 bases and J 0 bases, with 12 bases left between them. As DNA, the CDR3 is TGCAGCGTTGAGGGGGGCAAGAGCTCCTACGAGCAGTACTTC. It specifies CSVEGGKSSYEQYF.

The table lists this clonotype with a few counts. The chain employs TRBV9 and TRBJ2-2; D is uncertain. V lost 4 bases, J lost 6 bases, and 10 bases lay in between. The CDR3 sequence is 13 residues long. Germline CDR1 and CDR2: SGDLS and YYNGEE. CDR3 sequence reads: CASSQMLSGELFF. The CDR3 DNA sequence: TGTGCCAGCAGCCAGATGCTGTCCGGGGAGCTGTTTTTT.

This clonotype was recorded a few times. The chain has TRBV7-2 and TRBJ2-3; 9 bases fit TRBD2. V shed 5 bases and J 0 bases; nucleotides not matched to a gene: 12. The CDR3 covers 18 residues. In germline, CDR1 is SGHTA, CDR2 FQGNSA. The CDR3 here is CASSLLAGGLRSTDTQYF. The CDR3 region has the DNA TGTGCCAGCAGCCTGCTCGCGGGGGGGCTTAGGAGCACAGATACGCAGTATTTT. The full variable domain, completed using reference TRBV7-2 and TRBJ2-3, is GAGVSQSPSNKVTEKGKDVELRCDPISGHTALYWYRQSLGQGLEFLIYFQGNSAPDKSGLPSDRFSAERTGGSVSTLTIQRTQQEDSAVYLCASSLLAGGLRSTDTQYFGPGTRLTVL.

V usage is TRBV19 and J usage is TRBJ1-2; no definite D call. Germline V gene data show CDR1 as LNHDA and CDR2 as SQIVND (reference sequence). The V gene lost 1 base and the J gene lost 5 bases, with 8 bases spanning the gap. This CDR3 region has 13 residues. The CDR3 DNA reads TGTGCCAGTAGTATAGCAGATACGTATGGCTACACCTTC. This encodes CASSIADTYGYTF. Filled out from reference TRBV19 and TRBJ1-2, the complete variable domain reads DGGITQSPKYLFRKEGQNVTLSCEQNLNHDAMYWYRQDPGQGLRLIYYSQIVNDFQKGDIAEGYSVSREKKESFPLTVTSAQKNPTAFYLCASSIADTYGYTFGSGTRLTVV.

This clonotype was seen a handful of times. An end of the junction does not agree with germline; a read error may underlie this. The chain carries TRBV3-1 and TRBJ1-2; 8 positions agree with TRBD1. The CDR3 sequence is 15 residues long. From germline, CDR1 is LGHDT and CDR2 YNNKEL (reference sequence). In nucleotides, the CDR3 is TGTGCCAGCAGCCAAGTGGTATCGGGACAGGCCCCCCTCTCCTTC. Its protein is CASSQVVSGQAPLSF. Full variable domain (remainder filled in from reference TRBV3-1 and TRBJ1-2): DTAVSQTPKYLVTQMGNDKSIKCEQNLGHDTMYWYKQDSKKFLKIMFSYNNKELIINETVPNRFSPKSPDKAHLNLHINSLELGDSAVYFCASSQVVSGQAPLSFGSGTRLTVV.

This clonotype was counted many times. The V and J genes are TRBV9 and TRBJ2-5; D possibly uses TRBD1 or TRBD2 (7 bases each). Trimming removed 0 bases at V and 3 bases at J, with 18 bases between. Germline-derived CDR1 and CDR2 are SGDLS and YYNGEE. This CDR3 spans 17 amino acids. In DNA, the CDR3 is TGTGCCAGCAGCGTAGCTTCTCAGGGGGAGGGAAAAGAGACCCAGTACTTC. It translates to CASSVASQGEGKETQYF.

This clonotype was observed a handful of times. This chain links TRBV5-1 with TRBJ2-1; D may correspond to TRBD1 or TRBD2 (5 bases each). V lost 0 bases, J lost 8 bases, and 15 bases lay in between. The CDR3 runs 15 residues. Germline assignment: CDR1 SGHRS and CDR2 YFSETQ. The CDR3: CASSLVGAGLDEQFF. Written as DNA, the CDR3 is TGCGCCAGCAGCTTGGTCGGGGCAGGGCTGGATGAGCAGTTCTTC.

The sample holds many counts of this clonotype. The V gene is TRBV5-1, the J gene TRBJ2-7, with a tentative D call TRBD1 (7 bases). The germline V gene encodes CDR1 SGHRS and CDR2 YFSETQ. The CDR3 has 15 amino acids. V dropped 4 bases and J dropped 2 bases, with 16 bases sitting between them. For the CDR3, the DNA is TGCGCCAGCAGCCTCCAGGGGGGTACAACCTACGAGCAGTACTTC. Its translation is CASSLQGGTTYEQYF.

This clonotype was counted between two and nine times. The chain joins TRBV9 to TRBJ1-4; D is ambiguous. CDR3 length: 15 amino acids. The germline V gene encodes CDR1 SGDLS and CDR2 YYNGEE. Trimming pared 4 bases from V and 0 bases from J, leaving 10 bases between. The CDR3 here is CASSPRGATNEKLFF. The CDR3 region has the DNA TGTGCCAGCAGCCCCCGCGGAGCAACTAATGAAAAACTGTTTTTT.